This TCR beta chain is drawn from a study of T cells of healthy individuals. One entry per CDR3 protein, called by TCRdb with MiXCR from the 5' RACE reads. The repertoire holds 85,000 to 100,000 distinct CDR3 sequences, with around 17% as singletons. This clonotype was observed a few times. V lost 3 bases and J 5 bases, leaving 10 bases between the germline ends. The CDR3 is made up of 13 amino acids. The germline V gene has CDR1 MDHEN and CDR2 SYDVKM. The chain carries TRBV28 and TRBJ2-5, with a weak D call TRBD2 (5 bases). The TCR was taken from a human donor in good health. CDR3 residues: CASSFRTGETQYF. The CDR3 nucleotides are TGTGCCAGCAGTTTTAGGACTGGGGAGACCCAGTACTTC.